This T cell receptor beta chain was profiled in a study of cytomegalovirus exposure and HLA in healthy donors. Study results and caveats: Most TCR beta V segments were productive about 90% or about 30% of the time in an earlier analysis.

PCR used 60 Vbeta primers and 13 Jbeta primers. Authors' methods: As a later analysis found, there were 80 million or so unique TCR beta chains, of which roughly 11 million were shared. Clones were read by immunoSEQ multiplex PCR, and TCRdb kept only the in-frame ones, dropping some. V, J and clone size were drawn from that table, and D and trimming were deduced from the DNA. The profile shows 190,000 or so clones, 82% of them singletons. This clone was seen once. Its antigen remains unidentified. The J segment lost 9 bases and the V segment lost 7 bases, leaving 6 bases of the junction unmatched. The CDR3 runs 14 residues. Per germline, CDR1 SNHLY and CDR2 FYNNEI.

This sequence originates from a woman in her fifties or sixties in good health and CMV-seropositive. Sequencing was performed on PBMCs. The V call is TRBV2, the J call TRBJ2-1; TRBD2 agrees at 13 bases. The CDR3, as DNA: TGTGCCAGCATGAGAACTAGCGGGAGGGGTGAGCAGTTCTTC. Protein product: CASMRTSGRGEQFF.